This T cell receptor (beta chain) was captured in a study of blood T cell repertoires in COVID-19. Background on the study: Some COVID-19 samples were acute and others convalescent; all came from the United States, Italy and Spain.

This CDR3 is built from 16 residues. V lost 4 bases to trimming and J lost 5 bases, with 21 bases between them. Germline lookup yields CDR1 SQVTM and CDR2 ANQGSEA. The table lists this clone with a few counts. Generated by immunoSEQ multiplex PCR, the TCRdb table keeps only in-frame clones and is missing some. There are roughly 200,000 clones in the sample; about 85% occur only once, and roughly 8% lies in the top ten. This chain uses TRBV29-1 with TRBJ1-5; a possible D gene is TRBD1 (6 bases). The clonotype originates from a woman aged 80 or over with acute or convalescent COVID-19. Sequencing was carried out using peripheral blood. The CDR3 loop is CSVAWGAGETDQPQHF. The CDR3 DNA reads as TGCAGCGTTGCCTGGGGGGCGGGAGAGACGGATCAGCCCCAGCATTTT.